The 21 T cell receptor beta chains listed next were all sequenced from one sample in a study of coeliac disease. Using immunoSEQ multiplex PCR, the repertoire was profiled, and TCRdb retains in-frame clones only, with some absent. This table has around 3,000 clones, 48% appearing once. Sequenced: intraepithelial lymphocytes from the gut. All receptors come from a woman in her 70s with celiac disease.

The chain combines TRBV5-5 with TRBJ1-2, with D possibly matching TRBD1 (6 bases). The CDR3 runs to 14 residues. Germline assignment: CDR1 SGHKS and CDR2 YYEKEE (reference sequence). Trimming stripped 3 bases from V and 6 bases from J, with 15 bases between. The CDR3 DNA is TGTGCCAGCAGCTCGGGACACCCAGAGCATGGCTACACCTTC. It yields the protein CASSSGHPEHGYTF.

This sequence joins TRBV4-2 and TRBJ1-2, with 10 bases that match TRBD1. CDR1 is LGHNA and CDR2 is YNFKEQ in the germline V gene. Germline trimming cut 5 bases from V and 7 bases from J; bases unmatched to any gene: 10. The CDR3 loop spans 15 amino acids. CDR3 coding DNA: TGTGCCAGCAGCTTCTGGGACAGGGGAGATAGTGGCTACACCTTC. This translates into CASSFWDRGDSGYTF.

The chain combines TRBV5-3 with TRBJ2-2; tentatively, D is TRBD1 (5 bases). TRBV5-3 is filed as an ORF, its function uncertain. V shed 5 bases and J shed 7 bases, with 9 bases lying between them. The CDR3 extends over 12 amino acids. The CDR3 here is CARRRQNGELFF. The CDR3 region has the DNA TGTGCCAGAAGGCGACAGAACGGGGAGCTGTTTTTT.

This clone has more than one count but fewer than ten. V gene TRBV7-8 combines with J gene TRBJ1-2, with no clear D. Trimming pared 5 bases from V and 5 bases from J, leaving 9 bases between. The CDR3 has 12 residues. CDR1 and CDR2 from the germline V gene are SGHVS and FQNEAQ. In DNA form, the CDR3 reads TGTGCCAGCAGCCCGGCGGATTATGGCTACACCTTC. Its protein product is CASSPADYGYTF.

V and J are TRBV11-2 and TRBJ2-3, with TRBD2 as a possible D gene (6 bases). With 1 base removed from V and 0 bases from J, the gap between germline ends came to 8 bases. Per germline, CDR1 SGHAT and CDR2 FQNNGV. CDR3 length equals 15 residues. CDR3: CASSLAGTSTDTQYF. The CDR3, as DNA: TGTGCCAGCAGCTTAGCGGGGACTAGCACAGATACGCAGTATTTT.

V and J are TRBV10-3 and TRBJ2-5; D is uncertain. The V end lost 2 bases, the J end lost 2 bases, and 6 bases lay between the germline ends. The CDR3 is 13 amino acids. CDR1 is ENHRY, CDR2 SYGVKD, per germline. The CDR3 nucleotides read TGTGCCATCAGTGAGAGAACTCAAGAGACCCAGTACTTC. Its protein product is CAISERTQETQYF.

The chain recombines TRBV2 with TRBJ2-3; D possibly corresponds to TRBD2 (5 bases). The CDR3 has 15 residues. Looked up from germline, CDR1 is SNHLY and CDR2 is FYNNEI. Deletions cut 11 bases from V and 2 bases from J, with 20 bases between. CDR3 sequence (DNA): TGTGCCTGCTCGGGAACTTCTTCTTACACAGATACGCAGTATTTT. It yields the protein CACSGTSSYTDTQYF.

Concerning this clone: A read error may produce the germline difference seen at one junction end. This chain links TRBV6-1 with TRBJ2-7, with 9 bases matching TRBD1. The germline V gene has CDR1 MNHNS and CDR2 SASEGT. This CDR3 spans 15 amino acids. The CDR3 here is CACSEGTGRSYEQYF. The CDR3 nucleotides are TGTGCCTGCAGTGAAGGGACAGGGAGGTCCTACGAGCAGTACTTC.

The chain combines TRBV11-2 with TRBJ1-2; D uncertain. The CDR3 contains 12 residues. V was pared by 5 bases and J by 5 bases, with 9 bases between. The germline gives CDR1 SGHAT, CDR2 FQNNGV. The CDR3: CASSPADYGYTF. CDR3 DNA: TGTGCCAGCAGCCCGGCGGATTATGGCTACACCTTC.

This clone is labeled medium-sized. V gene TRBV4-3 combines with J gene TRBJ1-1, with 7 bases matching TRBD1. Germline lookup yields CDR1 LGHNA and CDR2 YSLEER. This CDR3 has 14 amino acids. Trimming removed 3 bases from V and 0 bases from J; junction bases left unmatched: 1. This chain's CDR3 is CASSHQGVNTEAFF. CDR3 nucleotides: TGCGCCAGCAGCCATCAGGGGGTGAACACTGAAGCTTTCTTT.

For this clone: This CDR3 is also generated by other DNA sequences in the sample. The V gene is TRBV6-5, the J gene TRBJ2-2; TRBD1 is a possible D gene (5 bases). Trimming left V 0 bases short and J 1 base short, with 6 bases between. There are 15 residues in the CDR3. Germline values: CDR1 MNHEY, CDR2 SVGAGI. As DNA, the CDR3 is TGTGCCAGCAGTTACTCCACAGGGAACACCGGGGAGCTGTTTTTT. It specifies CASSYSTGNTGELFF.

The chain joins TRBV4-3 to TRBJ1-3; D not resolved. Between the trimmed V and J ends, which lost 0 bases and 4 bases, there was a span of 19 bases. The germline CDR1 and CDR2 sequences are LGHNA and YSLEER. This CDR3 is 18 amino acids long. The DNA for the CDR3 is TGCGCCAGCAGCCAAGAAGGAGGTTGGGGTGGCTGGGGAAACACCATATATTTT. It translates to CASSQEGGWGGWGNTIYF.

This clone has only a few counts. The chain has TRBV6-5 and TRBJ1-1; a weak D match, TRBD1 (6 bases). V lost 0 bases to trimming and J lost 5 bases, with 16 bases between them. Per the germline V gene, CDR1 is MNHEY and CDR2 is SVGAGI. CDR3 length equals 16 residues. The CDR3 DNA follows: TGTGCCAGCAGTTACTCGATTTCAGGGGCTGAAACTGAAGCTTTCTTT. It encodes CASSYSISGAETEAFF.

In its sample, this clone is large. This chain links TRBV4-1 with TRBJ2-7, with TRBD2 matching 9 bases. There are 19 residues in the CDR3. The junction had 18 bases not matched to a gene; V was cut back by 0 bases and J by 6 bases. Germline V gives CDR1 MGHRA, CDR2 YSYEKL. The CDR3 spells CASSQDGIAGAYGSTEQYF. In DNA, the CDR3 is TGCGCCAGCAGCCAAGACGGGATAGCGGGGGCCTACGGAAGCACCGAGCAGTACTTC.

This sequence joins TRBV7-9 and TRBJ1-1; a possible D gene is TRBD1 (5 bases). The germline CDR1 and CDR2 sequences are SEHNR and FQNEAQ (reference sequence). The V end was cut by 4 bases, the J end by 6 bases, with 12 bases between. The CDR3 runs 13 residues. This CDR3 is CASSYPGLSEAFF. CDR3 DNA: TGTGCCAGCAGCTACCCAGGGTTATCTGAAGCTTTCTTT.

This clone was picked up a small number of times. The V call is TRBV29-1, the J call TRBJ1-4; D perhaps matches TRBD1 (5 bases). The germline V gene encodes CDR1 SQVTM and CDR2 ANQGSEA. The CDR3 length is 14 residues. V lost 4 bases, J lost 4 bases, and 13 bases lay in between. The CDR3 nucleotides read TGCAGCGTTGCGGGGGGAGGGAGTAATGAAAAACTGTTTTTT. Translating gives CSVAGGGSNEKLFF.

This clone was observed a handful of times. One end of the junction fails to match germline, which may point to a read error. The chain carries TRBV5-4 and TRBJ2-7, with TRBD1 matching 8 bases. Germline loops: CDR1 SGHNT, CDR2 YYREEE (reference sequence). This CDR3 contains 17 residues. CDR3: CASSQGVGQGAVDEQYF. CDR3 bases: TGCGCCAGCAGCCAAGGCGTGGGCCAGGGGGCCGTCGACGAGCAGTACTTC.

The V and J genes are TRBV5-1 and TRBJ2-3; D is possibly TRBD2 (7 bases). Trimming cost V 8 bases and J 0 bases, with 13 bases left between them. Germline V gene lookup returns CDR1 SGHRS and CDR2 YFSETQ. The CDR3 length is 14 residues. CDR3 residues: CASLRGGSTDTQYF. In DNA, the CDR3 is TGCGCCAGTCTTAGGGGGGGGAGCACAGATACGCAGTATTTT.

By its share, this clone is large. This chain links TRBV29-1 with TRBJ1-4, with D hard to call. Germline values: CDR1 SQVTM, CDR2 ANQGSEA. Deletions cut 6 bases from V and 10 bases from J, with 15 bases between. This CDR3 is built from 12 residues. The CDR3 DNA follows: TGCAGCGTCGAATTGACAAGCGGAAAACTGTTTTTT. Its translation: CSVELTSGKLFF.

The gene calls are TRBV28 and TRBJ2-7; the match to TRBD1 covers 7 bases. V shed 6 bases and J 4 bases; nucleotides not matched to a gene: 12. The CDR3 is made up of 15 amino acids. Germline V gives CDR1 MDHEN, CDR2 SYDVKM. CDR3 coding DNA: TGTGCCAGCAGGCCAGACAGGGAAGGAAAATACGAGCAGTACTTC. Its translation is CASRPDREGKYEQYF.

This chain connects TRBV11-2 to TRBJ2-7, with 14 nucleotides matching TRBD2. Germline lookup yields CDR1 SGHAT and CDR2 FQNNGV. V was clipped by 5 bases and J by 7 bases; unmatched bases: 7. The CDR3 totals 15 residues. This CDR3 is CASSHGLAGGREQYF. The CDR3 nucleotides read TGTGCCAGCAGCCACGGACTAGCGGGGGGACGGGAGCAGTACTTC.